This TCR beta chain was retrieved from a study of blood T cell repertoires in COVID-19. V was clipped by 1 base and J by 4 bases, with 9 bases between them. CDR3 length equals 15 residues. The V gene's germline CDR1 is SGHDT and CDR2 YYEEEE. Clones were sequenced by immunoSEQ multiplex PCR, and TCRdb holds only the in-frame ones, with some missing. The data contain about 200,000 clones, roughly 91% of them seen just once; the ten biggest clones take up 5.5% to 7%. Sample: peripheral blood. V and J are TRBV5-6 and TRBJ1-6; possible D gene TRBD1, 6 bases. The TCR originated in a middle-aged man with active or convalescent COVID-19. In DNA form, the CDR3 reads TGTGCCAGCAGCTTGAGGCAGGGGTATAATTCACCCCTCCACTTT. This gives the protein CASSLRQGYNSPLHF.